Listed below are T cell receptor beta chains from one sample, sequenced in a study of T cells after somatic rescue of genetic block. Using immunoSEQ multiplex PCR, the repertoire was profiled, and TCRdb retains in-frame clones only, with some absent. The sample lists about 52,000 clones; roughly 96% were seen once. Sequencing input: peripheral blood mononuclear cells (PBMCs). The origin of the receptors is a child under two years old. The CDR3 runs from the conserved cysteine through the conserved F or W.

CAISESAAGTNYGYTF | TRBJ1-2 | TRBV10-3
CASSPLKGGYGYTF | TRBJ1-2 | TRBV18
CASRVVIRGTEAFF | TRBJ1-1 | TRBV6-1
CASSLASGTGGYEQYF | TRBJ2-7 | TRBV5-1
CASSATSGSLNEQFF | TRBJ2-1 | TRBV19
CASSRGDTQYF | TRBJ2-3 | TRBV5-8
CASSEYLQGSNQPQHF | TRBJ1-5 | TRBV10-2
CASSQVGGLGTEAFF | TRBJ1-1 | TRBV4-1
CASSHPSTSGTGELFF | TRBJ2-2 | TRBV14
CACQYQGSGNTIYF | TRBJ1-3 | TRBV6-6
CASSIGTGGNEQYF | TRBJ2-7 | TRBV19
CASSLGDGIYEQYF | - | TRBV28
CASSLAVSSYNEQFF | TRBJ2-1 | TRBV5-1
CASSKRQGTEAFF | TRBJ1-1 | TRBV19
CAISVGLSYEQYF | TRBJ2-7 | TRBV10-3
CSVEGSGGANTGELFF | TRBJ2-2 | TRBV29-1
CASSSQGGGTEAFF | TRBJ1-1 | TRBV7-9
CASSAGTGGSNTEAFF | TRBJ1-1 | TRBV5-4
CASSDGPADEQYF | TRBJ2-7 | TRBV6-1
CASSFGPLSGNTIYF | TRBJ1-3 | TRBV27
CASRGPSSYNSPLHF | TRBJ1-6 | TRBV6-6
CASSLRSQETQYF | TRBJ2-5 | TRBV7-2
CASSHRDYGYTF | TRBJ1-2 | TRBV14
CASSLARGEWNEQFF | TRBJ2-1 | TRBV7-6
CASSALSGTGELFF | TRBJ2-2 | TRBV9
CASSQEYSNQPQHF | TRBJ1-5 | TRBV14
CSAGQGYEQYF | TRBJ2-7 | TRBV20-1
CASSGTSGSNEQFF | TRBJ2-1 | TRBV5-1
CASSMGLGVNSPLHF | TRBJ1-6 | TRBV19
CASSFGSNEKLFF | TRBJ1-4 | TRBV5-4
CASSYGGQTPGYTF | TRBJ1-2 | TRBV6-6
CASSLERDETQYF | TRBJ2-5 | TRBV7-2
CASSLGSGRAGTDTQYF | TRBJ2-3 | TRBV5-1
CASSLRGLASVNEQFF | TRBJ2-1 | TRBV11-1
CASSYSGQGYEQYF | TRBJ2-7 | TRBV6-5
CASSLEGARGGYTF | TRBJ1-2 | TRBV11-2
CSVEPDNSYEQYF | TRBJ2-7 | TRBV29-1
CASSWTSGTDTQYF | TRBJ2-3 | TRBV7-2
CASGTQYF | TRBJ2-3 | TRBV7-9
CASSNSGNTGELFF | TRBJ2-2 | TRBV5-1
CASSLARRPDTQYF | TRBJ2-3 | TRBV7-6
CASSDSNQPQHF | TRBJ1-5 | TRBV2
CASSPGTNYEQYF | TRBJ2-7 | TRBV4-3
CASSVAPQGLSYEQYF | TRBJ2-7 | TRBV9
CASSTAGPGLLYYNEQFF | TRBJ2-1 | TRBV7-9
CAWSSGQGAEGYTF | TRBJ1-2 | TRBV30
CASSTSAGGPYEQYF | TRBJ2-7 | TRBV19
CASTSGRSATDTQYF | TRBJ2-3 | TRBV28
CATSRDSLYTQYF | TRBJ2-3 | TRBV15
CASSPDEAGNTIYF | TRBJ1-3 | TRBV2
CASSSDTEAFF | TRBJ1-1 | TRBV7-9
CSVEDKAGSSEQYF | TRBJ2-7 | TRBV29-1
CASSRTGPGELFF | TRBJ2-2 | TRBV4-1
CASTYRKTGELFF | TRBJ2-2 | TRBV19
CASSSAEGARNYGYTF | TRBJ1-2 | TRBV13